This T cell receptor (beta chain) is from a study of breast tumors, draining lymph nodes, adjacent tissues. TCRdb re-called the multiplex PCR reads with MiXCR, one entry per CDR3 protein. The profile shows approximately 210,000 distinct CDR3 sequences, roughly 30% of them singletons. The lymph nodes were axillary draining lymph nodes from breast cancer patients. Trimming stripped 4 bases from V and 8 bases from J, with 23 bases between. Looked up from germline, CDR1 is ENHRY and CDR2 is SYGVKD. This CDR3 is built from 17 residues. In the case of this clonotype: Its antigen is undetermined.

General observations from the study: The lymph node origin of tumor T cells was framed as consistent with a hypothesis, not demonstrated. Data fit most tumor T cells coming from lymph node, expanding in tumor. Tumor and nontumor repertoires were significantly more similar in luminal-like than in basal-like breast cancer. Tumor repertoires ranked between lymph nodes and nontumor tissue in diversity, with V and J gene preferences.

What was sequenced was axillary lymph node tissue. The receptor was isolated from a female donor with breast cancer. Some clones in this sample may be carry-over from other donors' samples. The rearrangement joins TRBV10-3 to TRBJ1-4; no clear D gene. CDR3 region: CAISAPTSGSAPEKLFF. CDR3 nucleotides: TGTGCCATCAGTGCTCCTACCTCCGGATCAGCGCCCGAAAAACTGTTTTTT.